Described below is a single T cell receptor beta chain sequence and its context. This sample was taken from a study of cytomegalovirus exposure and HLA in healthy donors. Overall study: Within the Caucasian-associated ancestry cluster were roughly 81% of the roughly 430 genotyped donors.

With V trimmed by 1 base and J by 1 base, 8 bases remained unmatched. The CDR3 consists of 18 residues. Germline-derived CDR1 and CDR2 are KGHSH and LQKENI. PCR employed 60 Vbeta and 13 Jbeta primers. Some clones are missing from TCRdb's copy, which holds only in-frame ones; the method was immunoSEQ multiplex PCR. This sample has about 150,000 clones; more than 75% occur once, and the top ten carry 3.5% to 4.5%. The chain employs TRBV18 and TRBJ1-5, with TRBD1 matching 9 bases. The TCR sequence derives from a human donor in good health. The sequencing input was PBMCs. The CDR3 DNA reads TGTGCCAGCTCACCACGAGGGGGACAGGGAGTAAGCAATCAGCCCCAGCATTTT. Encoded protein: CASSPRGGQGVSNQPQHF. The full variable domain, rest sourced from reference TRBV18 and TRBJ1-5, is NAGVMQNPRHLVRRRGQEARLRCSPMKGHSHVYWYRQLPEEGLKFMVYLQKENIIDESGMPKERFSAEFPKEGPSILRIQQVVRGDSAAYFCASSPRGGQGVSNQPQHFGDGTRLSIL.